This T cell receptor beta chain was sequenced in a study of T cell responses to AZD1222 COVID-19 vaccine (dated by TCRdb to the early 2020s). With respect to the entire study: AZD1222 recipients whose second dose came at about 4 weeks and those whose second dose came at about 12 weeks were combined into one group, since spike-specific TCR depth and breadth did not differ between the two schedules. Trial participants were enrolled into age subgroups of 18-55, 56-69 and 70-plus years, which contained approximately 150, 28 and 58 TCR-sequenced participants, respectively. A total of about 230 trial participants underwent TCR sequencing, of whom 207 received two doses of AZD1222 and roughly 25 received two doses of the MenACWY control vaccine.

The CDR3 regions of human TCRbeta chains were analyzed by immunosequencing. Per the original workflow: Repertoire TCRs were matched against a reference library of SARS-CoV-2-specific TCRs generated with the MIRA antigen-specificity platform. Breadth was defined as the fraction of unique TCRs that were SARS-CoV-2-associated, and depth was defined as the fraction of total T cells that were SARS-CoV-2-associated. Each spike-specific TCR was assigned to its reactive spike region and to a CD4 or CD8 class using the MIRA data. Log10-transformed breadth and depth values were compared by one-way ANOVA with Sidak's multiple comparisons tests. TCRdb limited this immuneACCESS table to in-frame rearrangements with V and J called. A share of clones is missing; checked studies link under half to unresolved V genes, and the rest is unexplained. That table gives V, J and clone size, and the DNA gave D and trimming. In all, the sample holds approximately 150,000 clones, and 85% to 95% of those were seen once. Approximately 2.2% of the sample goes to the ten largest clones.

Comment on this clone: Its recognized antigen is unknown. The sample holds no much larger clone one base away, and base qualities are not on file.

Overall study results and their limits: Because no day 14 peak-response samples were available, the repertoires could be characterized only after the peak T cell response. A significant rise in spike-specific TCR breadth and depth was observed after two AZD1222 doses relative to day 0 and relative to MenACWY recipients. Participants were mostly white British and included more females than males, and it was suggested by the authors that clonal diversity may have been underestimated. Epitopes outside the regions mutated in the B.1.351 and B.1.1.7 variants were reportedly recognized by nearly half of the unique spike-specific TCRs. Conclusions about previously exposed vaccinees are limited, since just 5 or 6 AZD1222 recipients were seropositive for SARS-CoV-2 at baseline. The 56-69-year group was small, and its depth increase did not reach significance, likely because of low power. Vaccine-associated CD4 TCRs spanned the whole spike protein, with dominant responses in regions 160-218 and 743-854.

The time point tag for this specimen amounts to: baseline before first vaccination. Vaccinee samples were obtained from the UK trials COV001 and COV002, which included a single-blind randomized controlled phase 2/3 trial of AZD1222 (ChAdOx1 nCoV-19) in healthy adults. Trial participant PBMC samples were collected at day 0 and day 28 after the second dose for TCRbeta chain sequencing. The sequences come from peripheral blood, collected on day 0 of AZD1222 vaccination. The TCR comes from an adult in good health.

The encoded CDR3 is CASSSTGPYEQYF. The DNA is TGTGCCAGCAGCTCGACAGGTCCCTACGAGCAGTACTTC. The chain uses TRBV28 and TRBJ2-7, with a tentative D gene TRBD1 over 6 matching bases. The germline V gene specifies MDHEN as CDR1 and SYDVKM as CDR2. Its CDR3 holds 13 amino acids, cysteine through phenylalanine. The kept DNA is CDR3 alone, 39 bases in frame from the first base. The V and J ends are trimmed by 6 bases and 2 bases, leaving 11 bases between them.